These 10 T cell receptor beta chains were sequenced from one sample in a study of CD8 T cells in Susac syndrome. Reverse transcription of roughly 0.5 to 1 ug RNA was carried out with random hexamers. Using its own MiXCR run on the immunoSEQ multiplex PCR reads, TCRdb lists one record per CDR3 protein. The sample holds 330,000 or so distinct CDR3 sequences, about 89% seen once. Source material: CD8+ T cells from PBMCs. These receptor sequences come from a human donor with multiple sclerosis.

In DNA form, the CDR3 reads TGCGCCAGCAGCCAAGTGGGCGGGTTAAGCTCCTACGAGCAGTACTTC. This codes for CASSQVGGLSSYEQYF. The chain couples TRBV4-1 to TRBJ2-7, with D perhaps TRBD2 (5 bases). Per germline, CDR1 MGHRA and CDR2 YSYEKL. The ends were cut back, 1 base at V and 0 bases at J, with 13 bases in the middle. This CDR3 is 16 amino acids long.

The gene calls are TRBV4-2 and TRBJ2-5, with TRBD2 as a possible D gene (7 bases). The V end lost 3 bases, the J end lost 4 bases, and 15 bases lay between the germline ends. The CDR3 is made up of 15 amino acids. Germline assignment: CDR1 LGHNA and CDR2 YNFKEQ. Written as DNA, the CDR3 is TGTGCCAGCAGCCAGTATCGGGGGGCCGGAGAGACCCAGTACTTC. It translates to CASSQYRGAGETQYF.

V is TRBV7-9 and J is TRBJ2-7, with 7 bases fitting TRBD2. The CDR3 consists of 12 residues. Losses at the gene ends were 3 bases for V and 5 bases for J; bases not matched to a gene: 1. CDR1 is SEHNR, CDR2 FQNEAQ, per germline (reference sequence). CDR3 loop: CASSFGLDEQYF. The CDR3 region has the DNA TGTGCCAGCAGCTTTGGACTAGACGAGCAGTACTTC.

The CDR3 sequence is CASRRWDRGKETQYF. The DNA for the CDR3 is TGTGCCAGCAGACGATGGGACAGGGGGAAAGAGACCCAGTACTTC. The chain joins TRBV7-2 to TRBJ2-5, with TRBD1 matching over 11 bases. V was pared by 6 bases and J by 3 bases, with 6 bases of the junction left unmatched. CDR3 size: 15 residues. The V gene's germline CDR1 is SGHTA and CDR2 FQGNSA.

The gene calls are TRBV12-5 and TRBJ2-1, with 7 bases lining up with TRBD2. This CDR3 comprises 15 residues. V dropped 7 bases and J dropped 4; count of bases not matched to a gene: 10. Looked up from germline, CDR1 is LGHNT and CDR2 is FRNRAP. DNA for the CDR3: TGTGCTAGTGCCCATTTGGGGGGGACTTACAATGAGCAGTTCTTC. It encodes CASAHLGGTYNEQFF.

In DNA form, the CDR3 reads TGCAGCGTTCGTGCTGCCTGGGCCAACTATGGCTACACCTTC. The encoded protein is CSVRAAWANYGYTF. The rearrangement uses TRBV29-1 and TRBJ1-2; no clear D gene. In germline, CDR1 is SQVTM, CDR2 ANQGSEA. This CDR3 region has 14 residues. V was cut by 5 bases and J by 2 bases, with 15 bases left in between.

This clonotype was counted a single time. This chain links TRBV6-2 or TRBV6-3 with TRBJ1-1; D is undetermined. CDR1 and CDR2 from the germline V gene are MNHEY and SVGEGT. This CDR3 contains 16 residues. The V gene lost 5 bases and the J gene lost 1 base, with 17 bases spanning the gap. CDR3 DNA sequence: TGTGCCAGCAGTAGTGCCCGGACTCGATGGAACACTGAAGCTTTCTTT. It translates to CASSSARTRWNTEAFF.

A note on this clonotype: An end of the junction differs from the germline gene, which may be a read error. This chain joins TRBV7-7 and TRBJ2-6; 14 nucleotides align to TRBD2. The CDR3 is 18 residues long. The germline V gene has CDR1 SSHAT and CDR2 FNYEAQ (reference sequence). CDR3 sequence reads: CASSAGLAGVGGANVLTF. The CDR3 DNA is TGTGCTAGCAGCGCGGGACTAGCGGGAGTCGGTGGGGCCAACGTCCTGACTTTC.

The rearrangement joins TRBV28 to TRBJ1-3; TRBD1 might be the D (5 bases). This CDR3 spans 17 amino acids. Germline V gene sequence: CDR1 MDHEN, CDR2 SYDVKM. The ends were cut back, 4 bases at V and 0 bases at J, with 16 bases in the middle. DNA of the CDR3: TGTGCCAGCAGTTCCGACTGGGGCGGGGACTCTGGAAACACCATATATTTT. Translation gives CASSSDWGGDSGNTIYF.

The rearrangement joins TRBV4-3 to TRBJ2-7, with D possibly being TRBD2 (6 bases). Germline loops: CDR1 LGHNA, CDR2 YSLEER. The CDR3 has 17 residues. Trimming removed 0 bases from V and 1 base from J, with 16 bases in between. The CDR3, as DNA: TGCGCCAGCAGCCAAGATCTTTGGGGGGAATTGTCCTACGAGCAGTACTTC. The encoded protein is CASSQDLWGELSYEQYF.